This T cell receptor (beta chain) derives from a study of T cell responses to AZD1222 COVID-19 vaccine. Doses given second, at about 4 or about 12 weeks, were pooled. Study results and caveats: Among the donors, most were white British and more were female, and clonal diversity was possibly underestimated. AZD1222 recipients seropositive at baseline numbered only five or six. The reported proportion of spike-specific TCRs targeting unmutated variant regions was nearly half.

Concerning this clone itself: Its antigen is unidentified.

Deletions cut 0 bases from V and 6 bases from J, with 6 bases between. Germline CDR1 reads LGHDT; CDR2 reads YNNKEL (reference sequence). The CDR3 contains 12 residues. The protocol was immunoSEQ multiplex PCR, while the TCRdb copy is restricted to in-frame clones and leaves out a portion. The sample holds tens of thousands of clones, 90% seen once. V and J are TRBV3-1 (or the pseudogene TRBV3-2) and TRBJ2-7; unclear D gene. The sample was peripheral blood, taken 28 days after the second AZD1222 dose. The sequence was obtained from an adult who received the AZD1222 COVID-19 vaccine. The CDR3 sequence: CASSQDKGEQYF. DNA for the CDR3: TGTGCCAGCAGCCAAGATAAAGGCGAGCAGTACTTC.